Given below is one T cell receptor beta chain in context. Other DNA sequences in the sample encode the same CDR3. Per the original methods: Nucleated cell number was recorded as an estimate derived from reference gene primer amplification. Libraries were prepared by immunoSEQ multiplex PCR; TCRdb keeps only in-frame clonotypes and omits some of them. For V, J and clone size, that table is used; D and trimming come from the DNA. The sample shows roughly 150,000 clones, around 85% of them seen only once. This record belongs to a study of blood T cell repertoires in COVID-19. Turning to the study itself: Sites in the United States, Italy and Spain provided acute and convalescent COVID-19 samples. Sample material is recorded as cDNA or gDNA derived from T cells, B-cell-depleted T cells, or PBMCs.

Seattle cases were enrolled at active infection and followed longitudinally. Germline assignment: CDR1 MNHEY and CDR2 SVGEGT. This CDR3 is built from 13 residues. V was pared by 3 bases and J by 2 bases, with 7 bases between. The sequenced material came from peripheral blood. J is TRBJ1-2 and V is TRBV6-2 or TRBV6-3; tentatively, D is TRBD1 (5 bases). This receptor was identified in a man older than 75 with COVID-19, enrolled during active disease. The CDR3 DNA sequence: TGTGCCAGCAGTTATCAGGGAAACTATGGCTACACCTTC. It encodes CASSYQGNYGYTF.